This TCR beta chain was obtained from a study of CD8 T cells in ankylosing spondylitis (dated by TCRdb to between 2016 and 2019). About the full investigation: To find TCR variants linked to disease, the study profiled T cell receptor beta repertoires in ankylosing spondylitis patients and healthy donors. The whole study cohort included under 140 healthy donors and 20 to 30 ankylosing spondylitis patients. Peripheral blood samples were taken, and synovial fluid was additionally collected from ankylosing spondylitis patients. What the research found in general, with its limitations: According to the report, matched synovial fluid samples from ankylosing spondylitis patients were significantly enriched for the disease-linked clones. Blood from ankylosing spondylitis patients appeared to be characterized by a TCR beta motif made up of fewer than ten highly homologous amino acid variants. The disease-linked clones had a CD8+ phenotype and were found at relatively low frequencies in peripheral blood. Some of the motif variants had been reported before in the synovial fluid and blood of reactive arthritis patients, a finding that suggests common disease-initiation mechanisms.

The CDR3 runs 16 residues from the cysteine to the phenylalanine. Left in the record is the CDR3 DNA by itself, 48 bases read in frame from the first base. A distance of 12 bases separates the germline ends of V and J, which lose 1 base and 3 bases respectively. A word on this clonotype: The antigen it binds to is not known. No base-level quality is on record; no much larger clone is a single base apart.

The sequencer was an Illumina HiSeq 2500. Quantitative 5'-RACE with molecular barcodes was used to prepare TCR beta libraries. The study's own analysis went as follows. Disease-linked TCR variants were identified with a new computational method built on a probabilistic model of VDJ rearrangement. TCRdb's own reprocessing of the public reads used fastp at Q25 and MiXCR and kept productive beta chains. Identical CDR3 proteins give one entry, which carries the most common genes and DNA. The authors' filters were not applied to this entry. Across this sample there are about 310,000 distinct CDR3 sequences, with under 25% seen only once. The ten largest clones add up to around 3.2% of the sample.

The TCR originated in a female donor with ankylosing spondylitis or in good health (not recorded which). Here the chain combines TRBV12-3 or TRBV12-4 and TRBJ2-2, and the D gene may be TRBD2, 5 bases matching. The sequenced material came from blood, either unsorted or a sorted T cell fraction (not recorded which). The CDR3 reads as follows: CASSLDPGLYTGELFF. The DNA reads TGTGCCAGCAGTTTAGATCCGGGATTATACACCGGGGAGCTGTTTTTT.